One and the same sample provided the 16 T cell receptor beta chains below, sequenced in a study of shared T cell receptors in the human thymus. Generated by immunoSEQ multiplex PCR, the TCRdb table keeps only in-frame clones and is missing some. The sample carries about 660,000 clones, about 87% recorded once. This sample also belongs to another study, concerning human thymus T cells.

The sample was thymocytes. Receptor source: a boy younger than two with a congenital heart defect.

V is TRBV5-6 and J is TRBJ2-7; 12 bases are shared with TRBD1. The V gene end was trimmed by 2 bases and the J gene end by 7 bases; junction bases not matched to a gene: 16. CDR1 is SGHDT and CDR2 is YYEEEE in the germline V gene. This CDR3 has 18 amino acids. The CDR3 nucleotides read TGTGCCAGCAGCTTTGGTGGGGCCCCGGGACAGGGGGCGAATGAGCAGTACTTC. This translates into CASSFGGAPGQGANEQYF.

This clone occurred a few times. This chain joins TRBV7-2 and TRBJ2-7; 8 nucleotides agree with TRBD2. Germline V lookup: CDR1 SGHTA, CDR2 FQGNSA. V shed 3 bases and J 1 base; nucleotides not matched to a gene: 11. The CDR3 runs 17 residues. Here the CDR3 DNA reads TGTGCCAGCAGCTTGGGGGCGTTGATAGCGGGGTCCTACGAGCAGTACTTC. It specifies CASSLGALIAGSYEQYF.

This chain links TRBV5-6 with TRBJ2-3, with a weak D call TRBD1 (6 bases). The ends were cut back, 3 bases at V and 0 bases at J, with 14 bases in the middle. Looked up from germline, CDR1 is SGHDT and CDR2 is YYEEEE. The CDR3 is 16 residues long. CDR3 nucleotide sequence: TGTGCCAGCAGCTCATACAGGGTCGGTAGCACAGATACGCAGTATTTT. This encodes CASSSYRVGSTDTQYF.

This chain uses TRBV5-1 with TRBJ2-2, with no clear D. Germline CDR1 is SGHRS and CDR2 is YFSETQ. The CDR3 totals 14 residues. V was clipped by 7 bases and J by 5 bases, with 15 bases between them. The CDR3 here is CASHDRVGTGELFF. CDR3 in DNA: TGCGCCAGCCACGACCGGGTTGGAACCGGGGAGCTGTTTTTT.

J is TRBJ1-5 and V is TRBV6-6; no definite D call. V lost 5 bases and J 8 bases, leaving 16 bases between the germline ends. In germline, CDR1 is MNHNY, CDR2 SVGAGI (reference sequence). The CDR3 spans 14 residues. The CDR3 here is CASSTGFPGEPQHF. The CDR3 region has the DNA TGTGCCAGCAGTACCGGGTTCCCCGGAGAGCCCCAGCATTTT.

V and J are TRBV4-1 and TRBJ2-3; 8 positions agree with TRBD1. The germline V gene has CDR1 MGHRA and CDR2 YSYEKL. V was pared by 10 bases and J by 3 bases, with 9 bases of the junction left unmatched. The CDR3 extends over 14 amino acids. This CDR3 is CATGQQGGTDTQYF. CDR3 nucleotides: TGCGCCACCGGACAACAGGGGGGAACAGATACGCAGTATTTT.

This clone was found once. The chain joins TRBV9 to TRBJ1-6; 10 positions agree with TRBD1. Germline CDR1 reads SGDLS; CDR2 reads YYNGEE. The junction had 6 bases not matched to a gene; V was cut back by 4 bases and J by 11 bases. This CDR3 has 14 residues. The CDR3 loop is CASSPGQGTTPLHF. The CDR3 bases are TGTGCCAGCAGCCCGGGACAGGGGACTACACCCCTCCACTTT.

V and J are TRBV7-6 and TRBJ2-1, with 10 bases matching TRBD2. Germline CDR1 SGHVS, CDR2 FNYEAQ. With V trimmed by 4 bases and J by 0 bases, 6 bases remained unmatched. The CDR3 sequence is 17 residues long. The DNA for the CDR3 is TGTGCCAGCAGCTCCCCTAGCGGGAGTAACTCCTACAATGAGCAGTTCTTC. Amino acid sequence: CASSSPSGSNSYNEQFF. Together with reference TRBV7-6 and TRBJ2-1, the CDR3 gives the full variable domain: GAGVSQSPRYKVTKRGQDVALRCDPISGHVSLYWYRQALGQGPEFLTYFNYEAQQDKSGLPNDRFSAERPEGSISTLTIQRTEQRDSAMYRCASSSPSGSNSYNEQFFGPGTRLTVL.

The chain combines TRBV7-2 with TRBJ1-2; D gene unclear. The V and J ends lost 3 bases and 6 bases respectively, with 8 bases between them. In germline, CDR1 is SGHTA, CDR2 FQGNSA. This CDR3 comprises 12 residues. The CDR3 region has the DNA TGTGCCAGCAGCTTTATTACGGATGGCTACACCTTC. Translation gives CASSFITDGYTF.

This chain links TRBV11-2 with TRBJ2-7; D is perhaps TRBD2 (5 bases). The V gene's germline CDR1 is SGHAT and CDR2 FQNNGV. V gave up 4 bases and J gave up 1 base, with 11 bases separating them. This CDR3 has 14 amino acids. CDR3 DNA: TGTGCCAGCAGCTCCGGGATCGGGTCCTACGAGCAGTACTTC. Its translation: CASSSGIGSYEQYF.

The chain carries TRBV28 and TRBJ1-5, with D maybe TRBD1 (6 bases). Germline assignment: CDR1 MDHEN and CDR2 SYDVKM. V lost 2 bases to trimming and J lost 0 bases, with 26 bases between them. This CDR3 spans 21 amino acids. The CDR3 nucleotides are TGTGCCAGCAGTTTAGACAGTTTCGGACAGCCCAGAAATAATAGCAATCAGCCCCAGCATTTT. Its translation: CASSLDSFGQPRNNSNQPQHF. Supplemented by reference TRBV28 and TRBJ1-5, the full variable domain reads DVKVTQSSRYLVKRTGEKVFLECVQDMDHENMFWYRQDPGLGLRLIYFSYDVKMKEKGDIPEGYSVSREKKERFSLILESASTNQTSMYLCASSLDSFGQPRNNSNQPQHFGDGTRLSIL.

This chain uses TRBV30 with TRBJ2-7; TRBD2 is a possible D gene (5 bases). Germline loops: CDR1 GTSNPN, CDR2 SVGIG (reference sequence). Between the trimmed V and J ends, which lost 4 bases and 0 bases, there was a span of 13 bases. This CDR3 is 14 amino acids long. CDR3 sequence: CAWIPRASSYEQYF. DNA of the CDR3: TGTGCCTGGATCCCGAGGGCCAGCTCCTACGAGCAGTACTTC.

This clone was counted between two and nine times. This sample includes further DNA sequences coding for the same CDR3. The rearrangement uses TRBV28 and TRBJ1-1; TRBD1 might be the D (5 bases). The CDR3 loop spans 14 amino acids. The ends were cut back, 5 bases at V and 1 base at J, with 11 bases in the middle. Per germline, CDR1 MDHEN and CDR2 SYDVKM. The CDR3 spells CASSLPTGNTEAFF. For the CDR3, the DNA is TGTGCCAGCAGTCTACCAACAGGGAACACTGAAGCTTTCTTT.

The V and J genes are TRBV5-5 and TRBJ2-7; 7 bases are a match to TRBD2. CDR3 length equals 17 residues. Germline V gene sequence: CDR1 SGHKS, CDR2 YYEKEE (reference sequence). The V gene end was trimmed by 0 bases and the J gene end by 3 bases; junction bases not matched to a gene: 12. CDR3 bases: TGTGCCAGCAGCTTGGGCGGGAGTGAGGGGATGAGCTACGAGCAGTACTTC. This sequence encodes CASSLGGSEGMSYEQYF.

J is TRBJ2-1 and V is TRBV13; D perhaps matches TRBD2 (6 bases). Germline V gene sequence: CDR1 PRHDT, CDR2 FYEKMQ (reference sequence). Trimming took off 4 bases at V and 8 bases at J, with 9 bases between the two ends. This CDR3 contains 12 residues. CDR3 nucleotides: TGTGCCAGCAGCTCCGAGCGGGATGAGCAGTTCTTC. Protein: CASSSERDEQFF.

The V gene is TRBV28, the J gene TRBJ2-2; tentatively, D is TRBD1 (6 bases). Germline V gene sequence: CDR1 MDHEN, CDR2 SYDVKM. V shed 1 base and J shed 5 bases, with 11 bases lying between them. This CDR3 is 15 amino acids long. The CDR3 is CASSLSIQGTGELFF. The CDR3, as DNA: TGTGCCAGCAGTTTATCCATACAGGGTACCGGGGAGCTGTTTTTT. The full variable domain, rest sourced from reference TRBV28 and TRBJ2-2, is DVKVTQSSRYLVKRTGEKVFLECVQDMDHENMFWYRQDPGLGLRLIYFSYDVKMKEKGDIPEGYSVSREKKERFSLILESASTNQTSMYLCASSLSIQGTGELFFGEGSRLTVL.